This T cell receptor beta chain was captured by sequencing in a study of blood T cell repertoires in COVID-19. Study as a whole: Italy, Spain and the United States were the sources of the convalescent and acute COVID-19 samples. The analysed material was cDNA or gDNA that came from T cells, B-cell-depleted T cells, or PBMCs.

As originally analysed: Estimation of nucleated cell counts was performed using reference gene primer amplification. The method was immunoSEQ multiplex PCR; TCRdb's version includes in-frame clones alone and lacks a portion of them. The V and J calls and clone size were taken over from that table, and D and trimming were inferred from the DNA. The sample shows around 150,000 clones, around 82% of them seen only once. The CDR3 totals 14 residues. V lost 2 bases and J lost 4; bases outside the gene matches: 3. The source material was peripheral blood. The gene calls are TRBV23-1 and TRBJ2-7; 9 bases match TRBD1. TRBV23-1 is an open reading frame, and its role is uncertain. The clonotype was recovered from a man aged 60 to 69 with active or convalescent COVID-19. The CDR3 loop is CASSQRDRVYEQYF. In DNA form, the CDR3 reads TGCGCCAGCAGTCAAAGGGACAGGGTTTACGAGCAGTACTTC.